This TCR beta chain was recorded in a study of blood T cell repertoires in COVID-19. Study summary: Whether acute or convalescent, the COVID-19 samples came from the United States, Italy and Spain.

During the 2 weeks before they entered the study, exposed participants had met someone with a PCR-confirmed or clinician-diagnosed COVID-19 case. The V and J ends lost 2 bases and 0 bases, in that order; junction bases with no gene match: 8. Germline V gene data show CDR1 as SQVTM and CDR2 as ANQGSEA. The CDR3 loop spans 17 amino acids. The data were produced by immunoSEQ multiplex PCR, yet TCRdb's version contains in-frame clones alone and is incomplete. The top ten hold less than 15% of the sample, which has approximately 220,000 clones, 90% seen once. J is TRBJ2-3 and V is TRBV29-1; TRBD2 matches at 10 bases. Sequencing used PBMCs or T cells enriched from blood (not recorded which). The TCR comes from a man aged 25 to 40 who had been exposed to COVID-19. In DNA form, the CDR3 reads TGCAGCGTTGAACGGGTAGCGGGGGGCGATAGCACAGATACGCAGTATTTT. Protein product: CSVERVAGGDSTDTQYF.